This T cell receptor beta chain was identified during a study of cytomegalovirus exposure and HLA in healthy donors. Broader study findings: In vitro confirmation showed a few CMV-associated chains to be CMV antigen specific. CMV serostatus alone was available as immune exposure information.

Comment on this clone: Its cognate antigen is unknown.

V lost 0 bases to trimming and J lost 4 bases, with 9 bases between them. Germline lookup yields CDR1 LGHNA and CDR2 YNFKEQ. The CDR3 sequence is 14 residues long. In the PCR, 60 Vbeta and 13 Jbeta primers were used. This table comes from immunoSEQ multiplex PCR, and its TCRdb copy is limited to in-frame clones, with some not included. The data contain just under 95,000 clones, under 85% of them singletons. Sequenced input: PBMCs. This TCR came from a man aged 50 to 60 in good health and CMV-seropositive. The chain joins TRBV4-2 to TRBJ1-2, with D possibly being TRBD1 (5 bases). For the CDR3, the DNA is TGTGCCAGCAGCCAAGATGGGCAGGGCTATGGCTACACCTTC. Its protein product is CASSQDGQGYGYTF.